This TCR beta chain was documented in a study of T-cell memory formation after mild COVID-19. Study-level results: Clones shrinking from day 15 to 85 showed even CD4/CD8 mixes; later expanders tilted CD4+.

Each CDR3 protein is one row after TCRdb ran MiXCR on the 5' RACE reads. Of just over 200,000 distinct CDR3 sequences listed, around 8.8% were seen once; the top ten hold roughly 4%. In this sample, this clonotype turned up many times. Its antigen is unidentified. CDR1 and CDR2 (germline): SNHLY, FYNNEI. The CDR3 has 14 residues. Trimming removed 5 bases from V and 8 bases from J; junction bases left unmatched: 9. The sequencing input was PBMCs or a T cell subset sorted from them (not recorded which). This receptor was taken from a man between 18 and 29 years old who had mild COVID-19 (a few samples of this study predate the infection). Cell type and time point are not known. The rearrangement joins TRBV2 to TRBJ2-1; 7 bases match TRBD1. Here the CDR3 reads CASSQDNRGHEQFF. CDR3 sequence (DNA): TGTGCCAGCAGTCAGGATAACAGGGGTCATGAGCAGTTCTTC.